This entry lists 15 T cell receptor beta chains sequenced from one sample in a study of blood T cells in healthy people across ages. Alongside a J-beta primer mix, a sample-barcoded 5' primer served in a second PCR lasting roughly 7 to 12 cycles. TCRdb passed the 5' RACE reads through MiXCR, listing each CDR3 protein once. The sample lists hundreds of thousands of distinct CDR3 sequences, under 55% seen once, with roughly 19% in the top ten. Sequencing was done on a sample of blood. The receptors were sampled from a man between 60 and 75 years old in good health.

This clonotype was counted a few times. The rearrangement links TRBV6-1 to TRBJ2-4, with D maybe TRBD2 (6 bases). The CDR3 is 17 amino acids. V dropped 4 bases and J dropped 0 bases, with 16 bases sitting between them. Germline V gives CDR1 MNHNS, CDR2 SASEGT. DNA for the CDR3: TGTGCCAGCAGTGCGGGACTTTCTACCTTAGCCAAAAACATTCAGTACTTC. It translates to CASSAGLSTLAKNIQYF.

The V and J genes are TRBV12-3 or TRBV12-4 and TRBJ2-1; tentative D call: TRBD2 (6 bases). With 3 bases removed from V and 7 bases from J, the gap between germline ends came to 13 bases. This CDR3 contains 14 residues. The CDR3 region has the DNA TGTGCCAGCAGTTTTACGGGGGAGTGGAATGAGCAGTTCTTC. This gives the protein CASSFTGEWNEQFF.

This clonotype was detected many times. An end of the junction differs from the germline gene, which may be a read error. V usage is TRBV7-2 and J usage is TRBJ2-1; 7 nucleotides agree with TRBD2. This CDR3 spans 16 amino acids. From germline, CDR1 is SGHTA and CDR2 FQGNSA. CDR3 sequence reads: CASSLGGTSSYNEQFF. DNA of the CDR3: TGCGCCAGCAGCTTGGGGGGGACGAGCTCCTACAATGAGCAGTTCTTC.

The chain recombines TRBV28 with TRBJ2-3; 7 positions match TRBD2. The CDR3 spans 16 residues. The germline CDR1 and CDR2 sequences are MDHEN and SYDVKM. Trimming at V came to 7 bases and at J to 0 bases, leaving 10 bases not matched to a gene. CDR3 amino acids: CASTSLGRVSTDTQYF. CDR3 sequence (DNA): TGTGCCAGCACCTCTTTAGGGAGGGTTAGCACAGATACGCAGTATTTT.

The V and J genes are TRBV6-6 and TRBJ1-5; 7 bases are shared with TRBD1. The CDR3 contains 14 residues. The V gene end was trimmed by 7 bases and the J gene end by 7 bases; junction bases not matched to a gene: 10. The V gene's germline CDR1 is MNHNY and CDR2 SVGAGI (reference sequence). This CDR3 reads CASNLQGVDQPQHF. DNA for the CDR3: TGTGCCAGCAACCTCCAGGGGGTCGACCAGCCCCAGCATTTT.

This clonotype was seen a few times. The chain uses TRBV6-5 and TRBJ1-4, with 7 bases matching TRBD1. The CDR3 is made up of 15 amino acids. V was pared by 7 bases and J by 7 bases, with 12 bases of the junction left unmatched. CDR1 and CDR2 (germline): MNHEY, SVGAGI. The CDR3 loop is CASTNRQGRGEKLFF. Written as DNA, the CDR3 is TGTGCCAGCACAAACAGACAGGGACGAGGTGAAAAACTGTTTTTT.

To note about this clonotype: This may arise from a read error, as a much more abundant clone is one base away. This sequence joins TRBV18 and TRBJ1-2; tentative D call: TRBD1 (6 bases). This CDR3 contains 13 residues. Germline values: CDR1 KGHSH, CDR2 LQKENI. Trimming pared 1 base from V and 6 bases from J, leaving 9 bases between. The CDR3 sequence: CASSPQTGNGYTF. In DNA form, the CDR3 reads TGTGCCAGCTCACCACAAACAGGGAATGGCTACACCTTC.

The gene calls are TRBV4-3 and TRBJ2-7; D unresolved. Trimming removed 0 bases at V and 6 bases at J, with 9 bases between. This CDR3 has 13 amino acids. Germline CDR1 LGHNA, CDR2 YSLEER. CDR3: CASSQDWLGEQYF. DNA for the CDR3: TGCGCCAGCAGCCAAGATTGGTTGGGCGAGCAGTACTTC.

The chain is built from TRBV6-2 or TRBV6-3 and TRBJ2-1, with 9 positions matching TRBD1. J was trimmed by 6 bases and V by 5 bases; bases with no gene match: 5. Per germline, CDR1 MNHEY and CDR2 SVGEGT. There are 14 residues in the CDR3. Written as DNA, the CDR3 is TGTGCCAGCAGTGGACAGGGGTCTAGCAATGAGCAGTTCTTC. Translation: CASSGQGSSNEQFF.

This clonotype was counted a few times. It may be a read error: a sequence one base away is much more abundant. The chain recombines TRBV7-9 with TRBJ2-1; TRBD2 is a possible D gene (5 bases). The J call is doubtful: the DNA matches TRBJ2-7 better. Germline CDR1 is SEHNR and CDR2 is FQNEAQ (reference sequence). The CDR3 has 14 amino acids. CDR3 sequence: CASSLVGAYNEQYF. CDR3 nucleotides: TGTGCCAGCAGCTTAGTGGGAGCCTACAATGAGCAGTACTTC.

The chain recombines TRBV12-3 or TRBV12-4 with TRBJ2-5; 9 bases fit TRBD1. The CDR3 runs 15 residues. Unmatched junction bases numbered 6, after V lost 5 bases and J lost 2 bases. The CDR3 coding sequence is TGTGCCAGCAGTGCCGGGGACAGGGATCAAGAGACCCAGTACTTC. As protein: CASSAGDRDQETQYF.

The chain couples TRBV6-1 to TRBJ2-3, with D unclear. The length of the CDR3 is 16 residues. V was pared by 1 base and J by 6 bases, with 17 bases between. Looked up from germline, CDR1 is MNHNS and CDR2 is SASEGT. The CDR3 coding sequence is TGTGCCAGCAGTGAAGGGGTGAAACAGCTATTGGATACGCAGTATTTT. The encoded protein is CASSEGVKQLLDTQYF.

The table lists this clonotype with a few counts. The chain combines TRBV6-1 with TRBJ2-1, with TRBD1 as a possible D gene (6 bases). The V end was cut by 4 bases, the J end by 8 bases, with 9 bases between. CDR3 length: 12 residues. Germline lookup yields CDR1 MNHNS and CDR2 SASEGT. The CDR3 protein is CASSVTGYEQFF. The CDR3 bases are TGTGCCAGCAGTGTAACAGGGTATGAGCAGTTCTTC.

The chain is built from TRBV24-1 and TRBJ2-7, with D perhaps TRBD2 (5 bases). Germline CDR1 KGHDR, CDR2 SFDVKD. The CDR3 is made up of 13 amino acids. Trimming cost V 1 base and J 7 bases, with 10 bases left between them. CDR3 protein: CATSDFVGGEQYF. The DNA of the CDR3 is TGTGCCACCAGTGATTTTGTTGGCGGGGAGCAGTACTTC.

This clonotype has just a few counts. The chain carries TRBV10-3 and TRBJ2-7; D ambiguous. This CDR3 is 13 amino acids long. Trimming shortened V by 10 bases and J by 0 bases, and 13 bases separated the two germline ends. Germline CDR1 reads ENHRY; CDR2 reads SYGVKD. The CDR3 protein is CASHTGNSYEQYF. The CDR3 coding sequence is TGTGCCAGCCATACTGGGAACTCCTACGAGCAGTACTTC.